This is a list of T cell receptor beta chains from one sample in a study of blood T cell repertoires in COVID-19. Some clones are missing from TCRdb's copy, which holds only in-frame ones; the method was immunoSEQ multiplex PCR. The sample has about 220,000 clones, 85% to 90% seen once. Sequences were obtained from peripheral blood. The receptors derive from a woman aged 45-59 years with COVID-19, enrolled during active disease. Each CDR3 is given with its conserved first and last residue. D genes are given only for firm matches. Clone size is not always given. Where it is, it says once, few, many or a class for expanded clones.

TRBV6-4	TRBJ1-5	few	.	CASIPRGLHQPQHF	TGTGCCAGCATCCCTCGGGGGTTGCATCAGCCCCAGCATTTT
TRBV5-1	TRBJ2-7	.	TRBD2	CASSLGAGDYEQYF	TGCGCCAGCAGCTTGGGAGCGGGGGATTACGAGCAGTACTTC
TRBV25-1	TRBJ2-3	.	.	CASSDRGRGDTQYF	TGTGCCAGCAGTGATCGGGGGAGAGGGGATACGCAGTATTTT
TRBV27	TRBJ2-3	.	.	CASSLGSGLSRDTQYF	TGTGCCAGCAGTTTAGGGTCGGGACTCTCCAGGGATACGCAGTATTTT
TRBV6-5	TRBJ2-1	.	.	CASKPRGISEQFF	TGTGCCAGCAAGCCCCGCGGAATCAGTGAGCAGTTCTTC
TRBV7-8	TRBJ2-2	.	.	CASSSGPNTGELFF	TGTGCCAGCAGCAGCGGACCTAACACCGGGGAGCTGTTTTTT
TRBV28	TRBJ2-2	.	.	CASSLWSGTTGELFF	TGTGCCAGCAGTTTATGGTCAGGTACCACCGGGGAGCTGTTTTTT
TRBV11-3	TRBJ2-2	few	.	CASSPSVGGTGELFF	TGTGCCAGCAGCCCCTCGGTTGGTGGCACCGGGGAGCTGTTTTTT
TRBV18	TRBJ1-1	.	TRBD1	CASSPPVGQVTAEAFF	TGTGCCAGCTCACCACCGGTCGGACAGGTCACCGCCGAAGCTTTCTTT
TRBV15	TRBJ2-1	.	TRBD2	CATSRGPGGYNEQFF	TGTGCCACCAGCAGGGGTCCCGGGGGGTACAATGAGCAGTTCTTC
TRBV7-6	TRBJ1-2	.	.	CASSNQGPLYGYTF	TGTGCCAGCAGCAATCAGGGGCCTCTCTATGGCTACACCTTC
TRBV9	TRBJ2-1	.	TRBD1	CASSVGLGTGYNEQFF	TGTGCCAGCAGCGTCGGCCTCGGGACAGGGTACAATGAGCAGTTCTTC
TRBV30	TRBJ2-6	.	.	CAWSSPANRLSGANVLTF	TGTGCCTGGAGTTCCCCAGCGAATCGGCTCTCTGGGGCCAACGTCCTGACTTTC
TRBV15	TRBJ1-3	.	.	CATSRDRGDGGNTIYF	TGTGCCACCAGCAGGGACCGGGGGGACGGCGGAAACACCATATATTTT
TRBV4-3	TRBJ2-7	.	TRBD1	CASSQGSMGQYEQYF	TGCGCCAGCAGCCAAGGATCGATGGGACAGTACGAGCAGTACTTC
TRBV6-2/TRBV6-3	TRBJ1-5	.	.	CASSFSGGNQPQHF	TGTGCCAGCAGTTTTTCAGGAGGAAATCAGCCCCAGCATTTT
TRBV5-1	TRBJ2-7	.	TRBD1	CASSFGQAYEQYF	TGCGCCAGCAGCTTTGGACAGGCGTACGAGCAGTACTTC
TRBV19	TRBJ2-7	.	.	CASSMGQGSAYEQYF	TGTGCCAGTAGTATGGGGCAGGGGTCGGCCTACGAGCAGTACTTC
TRBV12-5	TRBJ1-6	.	.	CATSEDTMNSPLHF	TGTGCTACTAGCGAGGACACGATGAATTCACCCCTCCACTTT
TRBV28	TRBJ2-3	.	TRBD2	CASSLSTSGGLTQDTQYF	TGTGCCAGCAGTTTATCGACTAGCGGGGGCCTCACCCAAGATACGCAGTATTTT
TRBV3-1/TRBV3-2	TRBJ2-3	.	TRBD1	CASFDASGGDTQYF	TGTGCCAGCTTCGACGCTTCAGGGGGAGATACGCAGTATTTT
TRBV6-1	TRBJ2-7	.	.	CASSERGGPWGEQYF	TGTGCCAGCAGTGAAAGGGGCGGACCCTGGGGCGAGCAGTACTTC
TRBV19	TRBJ1-6	.	.	CASSIGHQPSPLHF	TGTGCCAGTAGTATAGGGCACCAACCTTCACCCCTCCACTTT
TRBV19	TRBJ2-2	.	.	CASSIGVRAGELFF	TGTGCCAGTAGTATAGGAGTCCGCGCCGGGGAGCTGTTTTTT
TRBV20-1	TRBJ2-2	.	.	CSALRATKLFF	TGCAGTGCTCTACGAGCGACGAAGCTGTTTTTT
TRBV15	TRBJ1-5	.	.	CATAVRLYQPQHF	TGTGCCACGGCCGTGAGGTTATACCAGCCCCAGCATTTT
TRBV7-2	TRBJ1-1	.	.	CASRQLGGFRGTEAFF	TGTGCCAGCAGGCAACTAGGAGGGTTCCGCGGCACTGAAGCTTTCTTT
TRBV11-2	TRBJ2-7	.	TRBD2	CASSLSGEGYLYEQYF	TGTGCCAGCAGCTTGAGCGGGGAGGGCTACCTCTACGAGCAGTACTTC
TRBV20-1	TRBJ1-6	once	.	CSAPRSSTLHF	TGCAGTGCCCCCCGGAGTTCTACCCTCCACTTT
TRBV5-6	TRBJ1-4	.	.	CASSSPRGEKLFF	TGTGCCAGCAGCTCCCCAAGGGGAGAAAAACTGTTTTTT
TRBV30	TRBJ1-2	.	TRBD1	CAWSVWDRGFSNYGYTF	TGTGCCTGGAGTGTATGGGACAGGGGCTTCTCTAACTATGGCTACACCTTC
TRBV7-9	TRBJ2-1	.	.	CASSSDGRQFF	TGTGCCAGCAGCTCCGATGGGAGGCAGTTCTTC
TRBV5-1	TRBJ2-7	.	.	CASSLRLDPSYEQYF	TGCGCCAGCAGCTTAAGGCTAGATCCGTCCTACGAGCAGTACTTC
TRBV30	TRBJ1-2	.	.	CAWSVLGVGYTF	TGTGCCTGGAGTGTACTGGGAGTTGGCTACACCTTC